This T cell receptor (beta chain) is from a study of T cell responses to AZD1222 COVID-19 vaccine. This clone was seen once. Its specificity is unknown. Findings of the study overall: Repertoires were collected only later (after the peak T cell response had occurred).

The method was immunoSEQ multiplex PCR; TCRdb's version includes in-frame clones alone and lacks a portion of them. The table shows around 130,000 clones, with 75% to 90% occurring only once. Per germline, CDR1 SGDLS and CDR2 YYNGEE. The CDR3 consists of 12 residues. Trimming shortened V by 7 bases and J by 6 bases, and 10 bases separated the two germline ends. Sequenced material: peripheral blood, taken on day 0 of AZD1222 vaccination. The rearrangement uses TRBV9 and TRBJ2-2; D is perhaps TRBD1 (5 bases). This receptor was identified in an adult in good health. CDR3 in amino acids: CASLGPAGELFF. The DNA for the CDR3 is TGTGCCAGCTTGGGGCCCGCCGGGGAGCTGTTTTTT.